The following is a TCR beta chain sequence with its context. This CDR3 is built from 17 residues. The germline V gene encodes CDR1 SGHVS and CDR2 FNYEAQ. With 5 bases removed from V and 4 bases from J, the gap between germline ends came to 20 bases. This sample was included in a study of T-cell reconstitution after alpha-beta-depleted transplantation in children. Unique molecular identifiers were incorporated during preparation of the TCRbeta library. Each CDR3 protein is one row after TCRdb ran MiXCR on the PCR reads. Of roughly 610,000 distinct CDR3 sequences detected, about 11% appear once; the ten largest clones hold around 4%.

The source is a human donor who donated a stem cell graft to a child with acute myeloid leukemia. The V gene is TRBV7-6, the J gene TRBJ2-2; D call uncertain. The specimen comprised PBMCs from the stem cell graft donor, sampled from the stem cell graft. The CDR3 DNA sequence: TGTGCCAGCAGCCCCCCGGACCCCGTCGAAGGCACCGGGGAGCTGTTTTTT. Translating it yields CASSPPDPVEGTGELFF.